This T cell receptor beta chain was sequenced for a study of T cell clusters in autoimmune cytopenias. Turning to the study itself: TRB sequencing had a median about 50,000 reads and about 2,400 distinct clonotypes per sample.

Each sample's input was approximately 270 ng genomic DNA, 30,000 to 45,000 genome equivalents. The CDR3 is 11 residues long. Per germline, CDR1 MNHNS and CDR2 SASEGT. Regarding the study as a whole: The T cell clusters were defined only in silico, without experimental functional validation. TRB repertoire shifts in secondary cytopenia and chronic lymphocytic leukemia mostly reflected lymphoma, not autoimmunity. A dominant lymphoma-associated repertoire apparently masked the cluster-lack signature in secondary cytopenia versus chronic lymphocytic leukemia.

TRB was amplified by touch-down multiplex PCR, primer pools A and B combined. TCRdb re-called the multiplex PCR reads and gives one entry per CDR3 protein, without DNA. This sample's clone table lists roughly 5,400 distinct CDR3 sequences. By frequency, this clonotype registers medium-sized. Its antigen remains unidentified. This chain links TRBV6-1 with TRBJ2-1. Specimen: peripheral blood. This TCR was sampled from a human donor with an autoimmune cytopenia or autoimmune hepatitis (not recorded which). The CDR3 protein is CASSPKSEQFF.